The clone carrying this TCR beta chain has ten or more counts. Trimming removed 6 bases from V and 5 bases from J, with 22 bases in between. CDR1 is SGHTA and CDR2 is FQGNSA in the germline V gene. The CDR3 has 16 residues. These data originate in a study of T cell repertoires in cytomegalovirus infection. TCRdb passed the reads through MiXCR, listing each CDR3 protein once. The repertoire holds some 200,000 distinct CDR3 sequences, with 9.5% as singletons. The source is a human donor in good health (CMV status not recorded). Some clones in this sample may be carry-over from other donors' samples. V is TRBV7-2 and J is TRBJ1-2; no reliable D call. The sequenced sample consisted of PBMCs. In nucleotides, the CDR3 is TGTGCCAGCAGTCGCCCGGGGAGAACCTCCCCTTATGGCTACACCTTC. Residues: CASSRPGRTSPYGYTF.